Listed below are T cell receptor beta chains from one sample, sequenced in a study of Graves' ophthalmopathy and Graves' hyperthyroidism. Each CDR3 protein gets one entry after TCRdb re-called the multiplex PCR reads with MiXCR. The sample includes roughly 400,000 distinct CDR3 sequences, 15% of them seen just once. What was sequenced was peripheral blood. These receptors were collected from a woman aged 18-35 years with stable Graves' hyperthyroidism. Each CDR3 is given with its conserved first and last residue. The order of the fields is clone size, D gene, J gene, V gene, CDR3 protein, CDR3 DNA. The D gene is left open where the match is weak. Clone size is given for some rows only: seen once, a few or many times, or a class if the clone is expanded.

size: many
D: NA
J: TRBJ2-2
V: TRBV6-2/TRBV6-3
CDR3: CASWPRGQGDTGELFF
DNA: TGTGCCAGTTGGCCGAGAGGACAAGGGGACACCGGGGAGCTGTTTTTT

size: few
D: NA
J: TRBJ1-2
V: TRBV7-9
CDR3: CASSLSGPVNYGYTF
DNA: TGTGCCAGCAGCTTATCTGGGCCTGTTAACTATGGCTACACCTTC

size: many
D: NA
J: TRBJ1-2
V: TRBV5-1
CDR3: CASSQENYGYTF
DNA: TGCGCCAGCAGCCAAGAAAACTATGGCTACACCTTC

size: many
D: TRBD1
J: TRBJ1-5
V: TRBV6-5
CDR3: CASSYSVGTGSNQPQHF
DNA: TGTGCCAGCAGTTACAGTGTCGGGACAGGTAGCAATCAGCCCCAGCATTTT

size: few
D: NA
J: TRBJ2-5
V: TRBV7-9
CDR3: CASSHHSTSPKTQYF
DNA: TGTGCCAGCAGCCATCACTCGACTAGTCCAAAGACCCAGTACTTC

size: many
D: NA
J: TRBJ1-6
V: TRBV27
CDR3: CASSTTGFNSPLHF
DNA: TGTGCCAGCAGTACGACAGGTTTTAATTCACCCCTCCACTTT

size: many
D: TRBD1
J: TRBJ1-1
V: TRBV7-9
CDR3: CASSVLNRGSTEAFF
DNA: TGTGCCAGCAGCGTGCTTAACAGGGGATCCACTGAAGCTTTCTTT

size: NA
D: TRBD1
J: TRBJ2-7
V: TRBV19
CDR3: CASSILRDSSYEQYF
DNA: TGTGCCAGTAGTATATTAAGGGACAGCTCCTACGAGCAGTACTTC

size: many
D: NA
J: TRBJ2-2
V: TRBV6-2/TRBV6-3
CDR3: CASTERVAGELFF
DNA: TGTGCCAGCACCGAGAGGGTCGCCGGGGAGCTGTTTTTT

size: many
D: NA
J: TRBJ2-7
V: TRBV12-3/TRBV12-4
CDR3: CASSLRGGKAYEQYF
DNA: TGTGCCAGCAGTTTAAGGGGGGGGAAGGCCTACGAGCAGTACTTC

size: many
D: NA
J: TRBJ2-7
V: TRBV24-1
CDR3: CATSSTSTGEQYF
DNA: TGTGCCACCAGTTCAACTAGTACGGGAGAGCAGTACTTC

size: NA
D: NA
J: TRBJ2-7
V: TRBV4-1
CDR3: CASSPGPPLAAYEQYF
DNA: TGCGCCAGCAGCCCGGGTCCACCCCTAGCCGCCTACGAGCAGTACTTC

size: many
D: NA
J: TRBJ1-1
V: TRBV14
CDR3: CASSYWAGGEAFF
DNA: TGTGCCAGCAGCTACTGGGCCGGAGGTGAAGCTTTCTTT

size: many
D: TRBD2
J: TRBJ2-5
V: TRBV6-1
CDR3: CASSETAGDQETQYF
DNA: TGTGCCAGCAGTGAAACAGCGGGGGACCAAGAGACCCAGTACTTC

size: many
D: TRBD1
J: TRBJ1-5
V: TRBV6-5
CDR3: CASSYLGQGNQPQHF
DNA: TGTGCCAGCAGTTACTTAGGACAGGGGAATCAGCCCCAGCATTTT

size: many
D: NA
J: TRBJ2-5
V: TRBV19
CDR3: CASSSRQGGETQYF
DNA: TGTGCCAGTAGTTCCCGACAGGGAGGAGAGACCCAGTACTTC

size: many
D: NA
J: TRBJ2-5
V: TRBV5-1
CDR3: CASSLVGGHQETQYF
DNA: TGCGCCAGCAGCTTGGTCGGAGGGCATCAAGAGACCCAGTACTTC

size: many
D: NA
J: TRBJ2-5
V: TRBV11-3
CDR3: CASSFREPETQYF
DNA: TGTGCCAGCAGCTTCAGGGAACCTGAGACCCAGTACTTC

size: many
D: NA
J: TRBJ1-1
V: TRBV24-1
CDR3: CATRGTANTEAFF
DNA: TGTGCCACCAGAGGGACGGCGAACACTGAAGCTTTCTTT

size: NA
D: NA
J: TRBJ1-2
V: TRBV6-1
CDR3: CASRGANYGYTF
DNA: TGTGCCAGCAGAGGGGCCAACTATGGCTACACCTTC

size: many
D: NA
J: TRBJ2-7
V: TRBV6-1
CDR3: CASGTSSYEQYF
DNA: TGTGCCAGCGGAACGAGCTCCTACGAGCAGTACTTC

size: many
D: TRBD1
J: TRBJ1-1
V: TRBV7-9
CDR3: CATRTGSTEAFF
DNA: TGTGCCACCCGGACAGGGAGCACTGAAGCTTTCTTT

size: many
D: NA
J: TRBJ1-1
V: TRBV5-1
CDR3: CASSLAGRMNTEAFF
DNA: TGCGCCAGCAGCTTGGCAGGGAGGATGAACACTGAAGCTTTCTTT

size: many
D: NA
J: TRBJ1-1
V: TRBV6-1
CDR3: CASSTREAFF
DNA: TGTGCCAGCAGTACCAGGGAAGCTTTCTTT

size: many
D: NA
J: TRBJ2-7
V: TRBV7-6
CDR3: CASSTIRVGDEQYF
DNA: TGTGCCAGCAGCACCATCAGGGTCGGCGACGAGCAGTACTTC

size: many
D: TRBD1
J: TRBJ1-2
V: TRBV12-3/TRBV12-4
CDR3: CASRRGGTLGYGYTF
DNA: TGTGCCAGCAGGAGAGGGGGCACGCTGGGTTATGGCTACACCTTC